These T cell receptor beta chains were read from a single sample in a study of blood T cell repertoires in COVID-19. Data came from immunoSEQ multiplex PCR; TCRdb stores just in-frame clones and leaves some out. The table includes about 300,000 clones, approximately 91% detected once. The sequenced material came from peripheral blood. The receptors originated from a woman aged 25 to 45 with COVID-19, enrolled during active disease. The CDR3 runs from the conserved cysteine through the conserved F or W. Fields, in order: clone size, J gene, V gene, D gene, CDR3 protein, CDR3 DNA. A D gene is named only where the DNA matches it firmly. Expanded clones are given a class, and other clones once, few, many or no size at all.

abundance: -; j_gene: TRBJ1-1; v_gene: TRBV18; d_gene: -; CDR3aa: CASSPGGAPTEAFF; CDR3nt: TGTGCCAGCTCACCGGGAGGGGCCCCCACTGAAGCTTTCTTT
abundance: once; j_gene: TRBJ1-2; v_gene: TRBV27; d_gene: -; CDR3aa: CASSRLQGGRFYGYTF; CDR3nt: TGTGCCAGCAGCCGGCTACAGGGTGGGCGATTCTATGGCTACACCTTC
abundance: -; j_gene: TRBJ2-3; v_gene: TRBV3-1/TRBV3-2; d_gene: TRBD2; CDR3aa: CASSQEGTSGRIFTTDTQYF; CDR3nt: TGTGCCAGCAGCCAAGAAGGGACTAGCGGGAGAATTTTTACCACAGATACGCAGTATTTT
abundance: -; j_gene: TRBJ1-5; v_gene: TRBV6-5; d_gene: -; CDR3aa: CAISQGRDQPQHF; CDR3nt: TGTGCCATCAGTCAGGGGAGAGATCAGCCCCAGCATTTT
abundance: -; j_gene: TRBJ1-1; v_gene: TRBV27; d_gene: -; CDR3aa: CASSFQFSTSAFF; CDR3nt: TGTGCCAGCAGTTTTCAATTCTCTACGTCCGCTTTCTTT
abundance: -; j_gene: TRBJ1-4; v_gene: TRBV7-8; d_gene: TRBD1; CDR3aa: CASSPWIGQASTNEKLFF; CDR3nt: TGTGCCAGCAGCCCCTGGATCGGACAGGCGTCAACTAATGAAAAACTGTTTTTT
abundance: -; j_gene: TRBJ2-5; v_gene: TRBV19; d_gene: TRBD2; CDR3aa: CASGERGETQYF; CDR3nt: TGTGCCAGTGGTGAGCGGGGCGAGACCCAGTACTTC
abundance: -; j_gene: TRBJ1-1; v_gene: TRBV28; d_gene: TRBD1; CDR3aa: CASSNRGLNTEAFF; CDR3nt: TGTGCCAGCAGTAACAGGGGATTGAACACTGAAGCTTTCTTT
abundance: -; j_gene: TRBJ2-7; v_gene: TRBV5-1; d_gene: TRBD1; CDR3aa: CASSLARGTYEQYF; CDR3nt: TGCGCCAGCAGCTTGGCCAGGGGGACATACGAGCAGTACTTC
abundance: -; j_gene: TRBJ1-3; v_gene: TRBV7-6; d_gene: TRBD1; CDR3aa: CASSSMGGTGTRNTIYF; CDR3nt: TGTGCCAGCAGCTCCATGGGGGGGACAGGGACACGTAACACCATATATTTT
abundance: once; j_gene: TRBJ2-3; v_gene: TRBV28; d_gene: TRBD2; CDR3aa: CASSWPGPSGSADTQYF; CDR3nt: TGTGCCAGCAGTTGGCCCGGGCCTAGCGGGTCCGCAGATACGCAGTATTTT
abundance: -; j_gene: TRBJ2-1; v_gene: TRBV5-6; d_gene: TRBD2; CDR3aa: CASSLVSGSNEQFF; CDR3nt: TGTGCCAGCAGCTTGGTTAGCGGGAGCAATGAGCAGTTCTTC
abundance: -; j_gene: TRBJ2-5; v_gene: TRBV12-3/TRBV12-4; d_gene: -; CDR3aa: CASSSDSQETQYF; CDR3nt: TGTGCCAGCAGCTCGGACAGCCAAGAGACCCAGTACTTC
abundance: -; j_gene: TRBJ2-7; v_gene: TRBV5-4; d_gene: -; CDR3aa: CASSLDNYEQYF; CDR3nt: TGTGCCAGCAGCTTGGATAACTACGAGCAGTACTTC
abundance: -; j_gene: TRBJ1-5; v_gene: TRBV6-1; d_gene: -; CDR3aa: CASSASGGAAPFNQPQHF; CDR3nt: TGTGCCAGCAGTGCCTCCGGAGGGGCTGCTCCTTTCAATCAGCCCCAGCATTTT
abundance: once; j_gene: TRBJ1-1; v_gene: TRBV5-4; d_gene: -; CDR3aa: CASSFEGSEAFF; CDR3nt: TGTGCCAGCAGCTTCGAGGGCTCTGAAGCTTTCTTT
abundance: -; j_gene: TRBJ2-5; v_gene: TRBV7-9; d_gene: -; CDR3aa: CASSLDGSGETQYF; CDR3nt: TGTGCCAGCAGCTTAGACGGGAGTGGAGAGACCCAGTACTTC
abundance: -; j_gene: TRBJ1-4; v_gene: TRBV5-6; d_gene: -; CDR3aa: CASSSTGTLIGKLFF; CDR3nt: TGTGCCAGCAGCTCCACCGGGACATTGATCGGAAAACTGTTTTTT
abundance: -; j_gene: TRBJ1-5; v_gene: TRBV5-8; d_gene: TRBD1; CDR3aa: CASSFDRAPNQPQHF; CDR3nt: TGTGCCAGCAGCTTTGACAGGGCCCCGAATCAGCCCCAGCATTTT
abundance: -; j_gene: TRBJ2-3; v_gene: TRBV27; d_gene: TRBD2; CDR3aa: CASSSSDWWGAGGPTDTQYF; CDR3nt: TGTGCCAGCAGTTCGAGCGATTGGTGGGGAGCGGGAGGGCCCACAGATACGCAGTATTTT
abundance: -; j_gene: TRBJ2-3; v_gene: TRBV3-1/TRBV3-2; d_gene: TRBD1; CDR3aa: CASSQARTGGYIGTQYF; CDR3nt: TGTGCCAGCAGCCAAGCGAGGACAGGGGGATACATAGGGACGCAGTATTTT
abundance: -; j_gene: TRBJ1-4; v_gene: TRBV5-1; d_gene: -; CDR3aa: CASSPQTATNEKLFF; CDR3nt: TGCGCCAGCAGCCCGCAGACAGCAACTAATGAAAAACTGTTTTTT
abundance: -; j_gene: TRBJ1-1; v_gene: TRBV5-1; d_gene: TRBD1; CDR3aa: CASSLAPGGARNTEAFF; CDR3nt: TGCGCCAGCAGCTTGGCCCCAGGGGGCGCGAGGAACACTGAAGCTTTCTTT
abundance: -; j_gene: TRBJ2-1; v_gene: TRBV2; d_gene: TRBD1; CDR3aa: CASGRTGTYNEQFF; CDR3nt: TGTGCCAGCGGCAGGACAGGGACCTACAATGAGCAGTTCTTC
abundance: -; j_gene: TRBJ1-2; v_gene: TRBV5-1; d_gene: -; CDR3aa: CASSWGQGLRGYTF; CDR3nt: TGCGCCAGCAGCTGGGGGCAGGGGCTGCGAGGCTACACCTTC
abundance: -; j_gene: TRBJ1-3; v_gene: TRBV27; d_gene: -; CDR3aa: CASSLGGSGNTIYF; CDR3nt: TGTGCCAGCAGTTTGGGGGGCTCTGGAAACACCATATATTTT
abundance: -; j_gene: TRBJ2-2; v_gene: TRBV9; d_gene: -; CDR3aa: CASSPGWSGELFF; CDR3nt: TGTGCCAGCAGCCCCGGGTGGAGCGGGGAGCTGTTTTTT
abundance: -; j_gene: TRBJ2-3; v_gene: TRBV7-9; d_gene: -; CDR3aa: CASSLGPDTQYF; CDR3nt: TGTGCCAGCAGCTTGGGGCCTGATACGCAGTATTTT
abundance: -; j_gene: TRBJ1-2; v_gene: TRBV19; d_gene: TRBD1; CDR3aa: CASSPRRDRSNYGYTF; CDR3nt: TGTGCCAGTAGTCCGCGCCGGGACAGATCTAACTATGGCTACACCTTC
abundance: -; j_gene: TRBJ1-1; v_gene: TRBV13; d_gene: -; CDR3aa: CASSYIDRNTEAFF; CDR3nt: TGTGCCAGCAGTTACATTGACAGGAACACTGAAGCTTTCTTT
abundance: -; j_gene: TRBJ2-1; v_gene: TRBV2; d_gene: TRBD2; CDR3aa: CASRRSGSAYNEQFF; CDR3nt: TGTGCCAGCAGGAGGAGCGGGAGTGCCTACAATGAGCAGTTCTTC
abundance: -; j_gene: TRBJ1-5; v_gene: TRBV19; d_gene: TRBD1; CDR3aa: CASSIATTGNQPQHF; CDR3nt: TGTGCCAGTAGTATAGCTACGACAGGGAATCAGCCCCAGCATTTT
abundance: -; j_gene: TRBJ2-5; v_gene: TRBV7-2; d_gene: -; CDR3aa: CASSLVREETQYF; CDR3nt: TGTGCCAGCAGCTTAGTCAGGGAAGAGACCCAGTACTTC
abundance: -; j_gene: TRBJ1-1; v_gene: TRBV29-1; d_gene: -; CDR3aa: CSVIGQLVMNTEAFF; CDR3nt: TGCAGCGTGATTGGACAGCTCGTCATGAACACTGAAGCTTTCTTT
abundance: -; j_gene: TRBJ1-5; v_gene: TRBV6-2/TRBV6-3; d_gene: -; CDR3aa: CASSWGQGNQPQHF; CDR3nt: TGTGCCAGCAGTTGGGGGCAGGGCAATCAGCCCCAGCATTTT
abundance: -; j_gene: TRBJ2-1; v_gene: TRBV19; d_gene: -; CDR3aa: CASSQHLPGTPDQFF; CDR3nt: TGTGCCAGTAGTCAACACCTTCCCGGGACACCCGACCAGTTCTTC
abundance: -; j_gene: TRBJ1-4; v_gene: TRBV3-1/TRBV3-2; d_gene: -; CDR3aa: CASSQEPPGKLFF; CDR3nt: TGTGCCAGCAGCCAAGAACCACCCGGAAAACTGTTTTTT
abundance: -; j_gene: TRBJ2-2; v_gene: TRBV9; d_gene: -; CDR3aa: CASSATANTGELFF; CDR3nt: TGTGCCAGCAGCGCGACAGCGAACACCGGGGAGCTGTTTTTT
abundance: -; j_gene: TRBJ2-1; v_gene: TRBV5-1; d_gene: TRBD2; CDR3aa: CASMFAPSRASGRFRSYNEQFF; CDR3nt: TGCGCCAGCATGTTTGCCCCCTCCCGGGCTAGCGGGAGGTTTAGGTCCTACAATGAGCAGTTCTTC
abundance: -; j_gene: TRBJ1-3; v_gene: TRBV3-1/TRBV3-2; d_gene: TRBD1; CDR3aa: CASSQQGASSGNTIYF; CDR3nt: TGTGCCAGCAGCCAACAGGGGGCGAGCTCTGGAAACACCATATATTTT
abundance: -; j_gene: TRBJ2-7; v_gene: TRBV6-2/TRBV6-3; d_gene: TRBD1; CDR3aa: CASSFPGQGPYEQYF; CDR3nt: TGTGCCAGCAGTTTTCCGGGACAGGGACCCTACGAGCAGTACTTC
abundance: -; j_gene: TRBJ2-7; v_gene: TRBV5-1; d_gene: -; CDR3aa: CASSTGESRYEQYF; CDR3nt: TGCGCCAGCAGCACGGGGGAGTCCCGCTACGAGCAGTACTTC
abundance: -; j_gene: TRBJ1-4; v_gene: TRBV28; d_gene: -; CDR3aa: CAGRRSTNEKLFF; CDR3nt: TGTGCCGGCCGCAGGTCAACTAATGAAAAACTGTTTTTT
abundance: -; j_gene: TRBJ1-1; v_gene: TRBV5-1; d_gene: -; CDR3aa: CASSPRGTPNTEAFF; CDR3nt: TGCGCCAGCAGCCCGAGAGGCACACCGAACACTGAAGCTTTCTTT
abundance: few; j_gene: TRBJ1-2; v_gene: TRBV12-3/TRBV12-4; d_gene: TRBD1; CDR3aa: CASSEGQIYGYTF; CDR3nt: TGTGCCAGCAGTGAGGGACAGATCTATGGCTACACCTTC
abundance: -; j_gene: TRBJ2-3; v_gene: TRBV28; d_gene: TRBD1; CDR3aa: CASSFPGTGSSTDTQYF; CDR3nt: TGTGCCAGCAGTTTCCCCGGGACAGGATCTAGCACAGATACGCAGTATTTT
abundance: once; j_gene: TRBJ1-2; v_gene: TRBV3-1/TRBV3-2; d_gene: TRBD1; CDR3aa: CASSHLNRQGGNYGYTF; CDR3nt: TGTGCCAGCAGCCATCTAAACAGACAGGGTGGGAACTATGGCTACACCTTC
abundance: -; j_gene: TRBJ1-6; v_gene: TRBV5-1; d_gene: TRBD1; CDR3aa: CASSPQGESPLHF; CDR3nt: TGCGCCAGCAGCCCCCAGGGGGAGTCACCCCTCCACTTT
abundance: -; j_gene: TRBJ2-4; v_gene: TRBV27; d_gene: -; CDR3aa: CASSLRGPAAKNIQYF; CDR3nt: TGTGCCAGCAGTTTAAGGGGTCCAGCAGCCAAAAACATTCAGTACTTC
abundance: -; j_gene: TRBJ1-5; v_gene: TRBV2; d_gene: TRBD1; CDR3aa: CASSDLRDREDQPQHF; CDR3nt: TGTGCCAGCAGTGATCTCCGAGACAGGGAGGATCAGCCCCAGCATTTT
abundance: -; j_gene: TRBJ1-1; v_gene: TRBV20-1; d_gene: TRBD1; CDR3aa: CSASPDRGKAFF; CDR3nt: TGCAGTGCTAGTCCGGACAGGGGTAAAGCTTTCTTT
abundance: -; j_gene: TRBJ1-2; v_gene: TRBV18; d_gene: TRBD1; CDR3aa: CASSPPGQPVGYTF; CDR3nt: TGTGCCAGCTCACCACCGGGACAGCCGGTGGGCTACACCTTC
abundance: -; j_gene: TRBJ2-7; v_gene: TRBV19; d_gene: TRBD1; CDR3aa: CASSRVGTGMNEQYF; CDR3nt: TGTGCCAGTAGTAGAGTCGGGACAGGGATGAATGAGCAGTACTTC
abundance: -; j_gene: TRBJ2-7; v_gene: TRBV27; d_gene: TRBD2; CDR3aa: CASSAGTSGSYYSYEQYF; CDR3nt: TGTGCCAGCAGCGCCGGGACTAGCGGGAGCTACTATTCCTACGAGCAGTACTTC
abundance: -; j_gene: TRBJ1-5; v_gene: TRBV4-1; d_gene: -; CDR3aa: CASSQWLEAKQPQHF; CDR3nt: TGCGCCAGCAGCCAATGGTTGGAGGCCAAGCAGCCCCAGCATTTT
abundance: -; j_gene: TRBJ1-5; v_gene: TRBV5-1; d_gene: TRBD1; CDR3aa: CASSSGQEGNQPQHF; CDR3nt: TGCGCCAGCAGTTCAGGACAGGAGGGCAATCAGCCCCAGCATTTT
abundance: -; j_gene: TRBJ2-7; v_gene: TRBV27; d_gene: TRBD2; CDR3aa: CASSPFSSGGSYEQYF; CDR3nt: TGTGCCAGCAGTCCCTTTTCTAGCGGGGGTTCCTACGAGCAGTACTTC
abundance: -; j_gene: TRBJ2-7; v_gene: TRBV2; d_gene: -; CDR3aa: CASSSRQAEQYF; CDR3nt: TGTGCCAGCAGCTCACGACAGGCGGAGCAGTACTTC
abundance: -; j_gene: TRBJ2-3; v_gene: TRBV5-1; d_gene: TRBD2; CDR3aa: CASGGGAGGSDTQYF; CDR3nt: TGCGCCAGCGGTGGAGGGGCGGGAGGGTCAGATACGCAGTATTTT